Below are 23 T cell receptor beta chains sequenced from a single sample in a study of blood T cells in healthy people across ages. Then a second PCR, running roughly 7 to 11 cycles, was carried out with a sample-barcoded 5' primer and a J-beta primer mix. From the 5' RACE reads, TCRdb called clonotypes with MiXCR, one entry per CDR3 protein. The data show 550,000 to 700,000 distinct CDR3 sequences, 25% to 30% seen once. Material for sequencing was blood. These receptor sequences come from a woman aged 70-85 years in good health.

This clonotype was seen repeatedly, ten times or more. V usage is TRBV29-1 and J usage is TRBJ2-7; 11 nucleotides align to TRBD1. The CDR3 contains 14 residues. V trimming: 7 bases; J trimming: 4 bases; junction bases outside the gene matches: 9. Germline values: CDR1 SQVTM, CDR2 ANQGSEA. CDR3 sequence reads: CSAVPGTGGYEQYF. For the CDR3, the DNA is TGCAGCGCTGTTCCCGGGACAGGGGGATACGAGCAGTACTTC.

This clonotype was seen only a few times. The rearrangement joins TRBV7-9 to TRBJ1-1; D unclear. This CDR3 has 15 residues. The germline CDR1 and CDR2 sequences are SEHNR and FQNEAQ (reference sequence). The germline V and J ends were trimmed by 5 bases and 6 bases, with 19 bases remaining between them. CDR3 bases: TGTGCCAGCAGCCTCCTACGAGCGGAGACGGCTGAAGCTTTCTTT. It encodes CASSLLRAETAEAFF.

The genes are TRBV11-2 and TRBJ1-3; D call uncertain. Per the germline V gene, CDR1 is SGHAT and CDR2 is FQNNGV. The V gene lost 0 bases and the J gene lost 0 bases, with 6 bases spanning the gap. The CDR3 is 15 amino acids. CDR3 DNA: TGTGCCAGCAGCTTAGAACCTAACTCTGGAAACACCATATATTTT. Translation gives CASSLEPNSGNTIYF.

This chain uses TRBV7-2 with TRBJ1-4; D is ambiguous. Germline V lookup: CDR1 SGHTA, CDR2 FQGNSA. This CDR3 has 14 amino acids. The germline V and J ends were trimmed by 4 bases and 8 bases, with 14 bases remaining between them. The CDR3 protein is CASSSGSTREKLFF. The CDR3 coding sequence is TGTGCCAGCAGCTCCGGTTCCACACGGGAAAAACTGTTTTTT.

The chain joins TRBV7-3 to TRBJ1-1; TRBD1 is a possible D gene (5 bases). V was pared by 8 bases and J by 4 bases, with 17 bases between. The CDR3 extends over 14 amino acids. From germline, CDR1 is SGHTA and CDR2 FQGTGA. The CDR3 DNA sequence: TGTGCCAGCTCACCCAATGGGGCGGGCACTGAAGCTTTCTTT. Protein product: CASSPNGAGTEAFF.

The chain uses TRBV29-1 and TRBJ2-6; D gene uncertain. V lost 3 bases and J 0 bases, leaving 3 bases between the germline ends. CDR1 and CDR2 from the germline V gene are SQVTM and ANQGSEA. The CDR3 has 13 residues. The CDR3 sequence is CSVDISGANVLTF. CDR3 DNA sequence: TGCAGCGTTGATATCTCTGGGGCCAACGTCCTGACTTTC. Combining the CDR3 with reference TRBV29-1 and TRBJ2-6 gives the whole variable domain SAVISQKPSRDICQRGTSLTIQCQVDSQVTMMFWYRQQPGQSLTLIATANQGSEATYESGFVIDKFPISRPNLTFSTLTVSNMSPEDSSIYLCSVDISGANVLTFGAGSRLTVL.

The DNA of the CDR3 is TGTGCCAGCAGCTTGCCGGGTAAAAGAGGACTAGCGGGTTCCGAGACCCAGTACTTC. Its translation: CASSLPGKRGLAGSETQYF. The chain recombines TRBV5-6 with TRBJ2-5; 11 nucleotides line up with TRBD2. This CDR3 spans 19 amino acids. Germline CDR1 SGHDT, CDR2 YYEEEE. V shed 1 base, J shed 5 bases, and the junction held 16 bases outside the gene matches.

The rearrangement uses TRBV20-1 and TRBJ2-2; 7 nucleotides agree with TRBD2. The CDR3 is 15 amino acids. Per the germline V gene, CDR1 is DFQATT and CDR2 is SNEGSKA (reference sequence). J lost 2 bases, V lost 5 bases, and 8 bases had no gene match. In DNA, the CDR3 is TGCAGTGCTCGCTCGGGCGGGAGAAACACCGGGGAGCTGTTTTTT. It is translated as CSARSGGRNTGELFF.

The V call is TRBV20-1, the J call TRBJ2-1; D unclear. Germline V gene sequence: CDR1 DFQATT, CDR2 SNEGSKA (reference sequence). V was trimmed by 4 bases and J by 0 bases, leaving 13 bases between them. The CDR3 has 15 residues. CDR3 protein: CSATRAKSSYNEQFF. The CDR3 DNA sequence: TGCAGTGCTACCCGCGCCAAAAGCTCCTACAATGAGCAGTTCTTC.

This chain joins TRBV6-1 and TRBJ2-7; D not certain. The CDR3 covers 13 residues. CDR1 is MNHNS and CDR2 is SASEGT in the germline V gene. Between the trimmed V and J ends, which lost 3 bases and 3 bases, there was a span of 9 bases. CDR3 sequence (DNA): TGTGCCAGCAGTGAGGTCTCAATCTACGAGCAGTACTTC. Amino acid sequence: CASSEVSIYEQYF.

This clonotype was observed a handful of times. The junction departs from germline at one end; a sequencing error may be responsible. The chain joins TRBV6-4 to TRBJ1-2; D is unclear. The CDR3 consists of 12 residues. The germline CDR1 and CDR2 sequences are MRHNA and SNTAGT. The CDR3 is CAGSVGDYGYTF. The DNA for the CDR3 is TGTGCCGGCAGTGTCGGGGATTACGGCTACACCTTC.

V usage is TRBV20-1 and J usage is TRBJ2-3; 8 bases align to TRBD2. CDR3 length: 15 amino acids. CDR1 and CDR2 (germline): DFQATT, SNEGSKA (reference sequence). The ends lost 0 bases at V and 0 bases at J; junction bases unmatched: 2. The CDR3 sequence: CSARDQRGSTDTQYF. As DNA, the CDR3 is TGCAGTGCTAGAGATCAGCGGGGGAGCACAGATACGCAGTATTTT.

The chain employs TRBV29-1 and TRBJ2-1; possibly TRBD1 for D (5 bases). The CDR3 totals 11 residues. Trimming shortened V by 7 bases and J by 4 bases, and 8 bases separated the two germline ends. Germline V lookup: CDR1 SQVTM, CDR2 ANQGSEA. In DNA, the CDR3 is TGCAGCGGGGGCCCATACAATGAGCAGTTCTTC. Protein product: CSGGPYNEQFF.

This clonotype was recorded a few times. The chain couples TRBV7-9 to TRBJ2-7; 8 bases are shared with TRBD2. The trim removed 5 bases at V and 13 bases at J, leaving 7 bases unmatched. In germline, CDR1 is SEHNR, CDR2 FQNEAQ (reference sequence). This CDR3 contains 11 residues. CDR3 DNA sequence: TGTGCCAGCAGCCTATCCGGGACTAGTTACTTC. It encodes CASSLSGTSYF.

Worth noting for this clonotype: No conserved phenylalanine or tryptophan is present at the end of the CDR3, so a read error is the likely explanation. The chain recombines TRBV15 with TRBJ2-5; 8 bases are a match to TRBD1. TRBJ2-7 explains the end of the DNA better; the J call may be wrong. Germline V lookup: CDR1 LNHNV, CDR2 YYDKDF (reference sequence). There are 15 residues in the CDR3. The CDR3 DNA reads TGTGCCACCAGCAGAGAAGACAGGGGCGACTACGAGCAGTACCTC. Residues: CATSREDRGDYEQYL.

The chain employs TRBV7-2 and TRBJ1-2; a weak D match, TRBD1 (6 bases). Trimming shortened V by 2 bases and J by 8 bases, and 15 bases separated the two germline ends. The germline gives CDR1 SGHTA, CDR2 FQGNSA. The CDR3 runs to 14 residues. The CDR3 DNA is TGTGCCAGCAGCTTACTGAACAGGGCGGGCGGCTACACCTTC. The encoded protein is CASSLLNRAGGYTF.

This clonotype was counted between two and nine times. This sequence joins TRBV7-2 and TRBJ2-7, with D possibly TRBD1 on 6 matching bases. The germline gives CDR1 SGHTA, CDR2 FQGNSA. CDR3 length: 15 amino acids. The V and J ends lost 2 bases and 0 bases respectively, with 11 bases between them. The CDR3: CASSLQATGSYEQYF. The CDR3 DNA reads as TGTGCCAGCAGCTTACAAGCGACAGGCTCCTACGAGCAGTACTTC. The full variable domain, with the rest looked up from reference TRBV7-2 and TRBJ2-7, is GAGVSQSPSNKVTEKGKDVELRCDPISGHTALYWYRQSLGQGLEFLIYFQGNSAPDKSGLPSDRFSAERTGGSVSTLTIQRTQQEDSAVYLCASSLQATGSYEQYFGPGTRLTVT.

The CDR3 region is CASSPVASWETQYF. Written as DNA, the CDR3 is TGTGCCAGCAGCCCAGTGGCTAGCTGGGAGACCCAGTACTTC. This chain links TRBV9 with TRBJ2-1, with a weak D call TRBD2 (5 bases). The J call may not be correct, given that the DNA end is closer to TRBJ2-5. This CDR3 region has 14 residues. CDR1 and CDR2 from the germline V gene are SGDLS and YYNGEE.

J is TRBJ1-5 and V is TRBV20-1; 9 positions match TRBD1. Looked up from germline, CDR1 is DFQATT and CDR2 is SNEGSKA (reference sequence). V was pared by 3 bases and J by 2 bases, with 5 bases of the junction left unmatched. This CDR3 is 15 amino acids long. The chain's CDR3 is CSARDRGGGNQPQHF. In DNA form, the CDR3 reads TGCAGTGCTAGGGACAGGGGTGGCGGCAATCAGCCCCAGCATTTT.

Here the CDR3 reads CASSVRQRASTDTQYF. The CDR3 nucleotides read TGTGCCAGCAGCGTAAGACAACGAGCTAGCACAGATACGCAGTATTTT. This chain joins TRBV7-2 and TRBJ2-3, with unresolved D. Trimming left V 5 bases short and J 0 bases short, with 15 bases between. The CDR3 has 16 amino acids. Germline V lookup: CDR1 SGHTA, CDR2 FQGNSA.

The chain links TRBV29-1 to TRBJ2-7; 9 nucleotides agree with TRBD2. CDR3 length equals 15 residues. J lost 4 bases, V lost 0 bases, and 7 bases had no gene match. Per germline, CDR1 SQVTM and CDR2 ANQGSEA. CDR3 protein: CSVEDSAGGEYEQYF. The CDR3 DNA is TGCAGCGTTGAAGACTCAGCGGGAGGAGAGTACGAGCAGTACTTC.

Worth noting for this clonotype: Germline is not matched at one junction end, which may reflect a read error. V usage is TRBV20-1 and J usage is TRBJ2-5; D is unresolved. The CDR3 loop spans 11 amino acids. CDR1 is DFQATT and CDR2 is SNEGSKA in the germline V gene (reference sequence). The CDR3 bases are TGCAGTGCTAGAGATGGAGAGACCCAGTGCTTC. This gives the protein CSARDGETQCF.

Here the CDR3 reads CASGLVRGGEYGYTF. The CDR3 coding sequence is TGTGCTAGTGGTTTGGTACGAGGGGGGGAGTATGGCTACACCTTC. V gene TRBV12-5 combines with J gene TRBJ1-2; TRBD1 might be the D (6 bases). The V gene's germline CDR1 is LGHNT and CDR2 FRNRAP. CDR3 length: 15 amino acids. The ends were cut back, 0 bases at V and 5 bases at J, with 13 bases in the middle.